A selection of T cell receptor beta chains follows, all from one sample in a study of neurological immune-mediated disorders. Using its own MiXCR run on the 5' RACE reads, TCRdb lists one record per CDR3 protein. The repertoire consists of some 38,000 distinct CDR3 sequences, with nearly 5% occurring once and the leading ten covering approximately 8.8%. The sequenced sample consisted of CD4+ T cells from blood. These receptors were collected from a man aged 18 to 35 in good health. Each CDR3 is given with its conserved first and last residue. A D gene is named only where the DNA matches it firmly. For some rows the clone size is stated as once, few or many, or as a class when expanded; others skip it.

V: TRBV7-9
length: 15
D: .
J: TRBJ1-1
size: many
DNA: TGTGCCAGCAGCCCACGTTCGGGGGAGGACACTGAAGCTTTCTTT
CDR3: CASSPRSGEDTEAFF

V: TRBV7-6
length: 15
D: .
J: TRBJ2-5
size: few
DNA: TGTGCCAGCAGCTTAGCTCGGGACTCCGGGGGCACCCAGTACTTC
CDR3: CASSLARDSGGTQYF

V: TRBV3-1
length: 12
D: .
J: TRBJ2-2
size: many
DNA: TGTGCCAGCAGCCAATTTGCCGGGGAGCTGTTTTTT
CDR3: CASSQFAGELFF

V: TRBV6-2/TRBV6-3
length: 15
D: TRBD1
J: TRBJ2-7
size: many
DNA: TGTGCCAGCAAGCCCTGGACAGGGGAAACCTACGAGCAGTACTTC
CDR3: CASKPWTGETYEQYF

V: TRBV7-2
length: 15
D: .
J: TRBJ2-7
size: many
DNA: TGTGCCAGCAGCTTACACTCCACAACGCTCTACGAGCAGTACTTC
CDR3: CASSLHSTTLYEQYF

V: TRBV7-9
length: 13
D: .
J: TRBJ1-1
size: many
DNA: TGTGCCAGCAGCTTAGGTTCGGGGACTGAAGCTTTCTTT
CDR3: CASSLGSGTEAFF

V: TRBV2
length: 16
D: TRBD2
J: TRBJ2-1
size: many
DNA: TGTGCCAGCAGTGGCGTAACTAGCGGGGGTTGGAATGAGCAGTTCTTC
CDR3: CASSGVTSGGWNEQFF

V: TRBV11-2
length: 15
D: .
J: TRBJ1-1
size: many
DNA: TGTGCCAGCAGCTTTGGGGGGGCAGGGGTCACTGAAGCTTTCTTT
CDR3: CASSFGGAGVTEAFF

V: TRBV11-2
length: 15
D: .
J: TRBJ1-6
size: many
DNA: TGTGCCAGCAGCTTATTCCAGGGACCGGGCTCACCCCTCCACTTT
CDR3: CASSLFQGPGSPLHF

V: TRBV7-2
length: 15
D: TRBD1
J: TRBJ2-7
size: many
DNA: TGTGCCAGCAGCGATACCGGGACAGTCACCTACGAGCAGTACTTC
CDR3: CASSDTGTVTYEQYF

V: TRBV5-1
length: 16
D: .
J: TRBJ2-3
size: many
DNA: TGCGCCAGCAGCTTGGGCGGGACGAGTAGCACAGATACGCAGTATTTT
CDR3: CASSLGGTSSTDTQYF

V: TRBV6-5
length: 15
D: TRBD1
J: TRBJ2-3
size: many
DNA: TGTGCCAGCAGTTACTCGGGACAGGTCACAGATACGCAGTATTTT
CDR3: CASSYSGQVTDTQYF

V: TRBV18
length: 12
D: .
J: TRBJ2-2
size: many
DNA: TGTGCCAGCTCGCAAGATGCCGGGGAGCTGTTTTTT
CDR3: CASSQDAGELFF

V: TRBV11-2
length: 18
D: .
J: TRBJ1-3
size: many
DNA: TGTGCCAGCAGCTTAGATCGCGGGGGGCCGAGCTCTGGAAACACCATATATTTT
CDR3: CASSLDRGGPSSGNTIYF

V: TRBV5-1
length: 15
D: TRBD1
J: TRBJ2-2
size: many
DNA: TGCGCCAGCAGGAAGACAGGGGGCAACACCGGGGAGCTGTTTTTT
CDR3: CASRKTGGNTGELFF

V: TRBV29-1
length: 13
D: TRBD1
J: TRBJ2-5
size: many
DNA: TGCAGCGTTTTAGGGGACAGGCAAGAGACCCAGTACTTC
CDR3: CSVLGDRQETQYF

V: TRBV10-3
length: 15
D: TRBD1
J: TRBJ2-7
size: medium-sized
DNA: TGTGCCATCAGTGTCACCGGGACAGGTTCCTACGAGCAGTACTTC
CDR3: CAISVTGTGSYEQYF

V: TRBV7-9
length: 13
D: .
J: TRBJ2-5
size: many
DNA: TGTGCCAGCAGCTCCCCAGCGCAAGAGACCCAGTACTTC
CDR3: CASSSPAQETQYF

V: TRBV5-1
length: 13
D: .
J: TRBJ2-5
size: many
DNA: TGCGCCAGCAGGGCAGGGTACCAAGAGACCCAGTACTTC
CDR3: CASRAGYQETQYF

V: TRBV28
length: 16
D: .
J: TRBJ1-2
size: many
DNA: TGTGCCAGCAGTCTGGACGGGTCTGTCCGTGTTAATGGCTACACCTTC
CDR3: CASSLDGSVRVNGYTF

V: TRBV2
length: 14
D: TRBD1
J: TRBJ1-1
size: many
DNA: TGTGCCAGCAGGGGACTCCAGGGGGCGACTGAAGCTTTCTTT
CDR3: CASRGLQGATEAFF

V: TRBV5-1
length: 14
D: .
J: TRBJ1-1
size: many
DNA: TGCGCCAGCAGCTTGGGGCAGGGCGGCGCTGAAGCTTTCTTT
CDR3: CASSLGQGGAEAFF

V: TRBV5-1
length: 14
D: .
J: TRBJ2-3
size: many
DNA: TGCGCCAGCAGCTGGGCAGGTAGCACAGATACGCAGTATTTT
CDR3: CASSWAGSTDTQYF

V: TRBV7-2
length: 15
D: TRBD2
J: TRBJ2-5
size: many
DNA: TGTGCCAGCAGCTACGGACTAGCGGGGAGGGAGACCCAGTACTTC
CDR3: CASSYGLAGRETQYF

V: TRBV6-5
length: 14
D: .
J: TRBJ2-7
size: many
DNA: TGTGCCAGCAGTACCGGACCGACCTGGGGCGAGCAGTACTTC
CDR3: CASSTGPTWGEQYF

V: TRBV21-1
length: 15
D: .
J: TRBJ2-7
size: many
DNA: TGTGCCAGCAGCAAAGAGAGACTCCCCGTGCTCGAGCAGTACTTC
CDR3: CASSKERLPVLEQYF

V: TRBV5-1
length: 15
D: TRBD1
J: TRBJ2-1
size: many
DNA: TGCGCCAGCAGCCCGGGACAGGGGGGTGACAATGAGCAGTTCTTC
CDR3: CASSPGQGGDNEQFF

V: TRBV5-5
length: 14
D: .
J: TRBJ2-3
size: .
DNA: TGTGCCAGCAGCTTGGGAACTAGAGCTGATACGCAGTATTTT
CDR3: CASSLGTRADTQYF

V: TRBV6-2/TRBV6-3
length: 15
D: TRBD1
J: TRBJ2-7
size: many
DNA: TGTGCCAGCAGTTCCCCGGGACAGGGATTCTACGAGCAGTACTTC
CDR3: CASSSPGQGFYEQYF

V: TRBV20-1
length: 13
D: .
J: TRBJ2-3
size: many
DNA: TGCAGTGCTAGTAGACAGGGCACAGATACGCAGTATTTT
CDR3: CSASRQGTDTQYF